This T cell receptor beta chain originates from a study of lymphopenia after photon versus proton radiotherapy. Findings and limits, study-wide: In patients who died, overall survival fell as post-nadir TCR diversity dropped more. Better survival with proton therapy was suggested as possible, not demonstrated.

TCRdb's table, derived via immunoSEQ multiplex PCR, lists solely in-frame clones and lacks some. The sample contains tens of thousands of clones, more than 70% of which appear only once. Comment on this clone: What it binds is not known.

Specimen: peripheral blood, collected from a patient treated with proton-based radiotherapy. This receptor was identified in a woman aged 70-85 years with pancreatic cancer. Some clones in this sample may be carry-over from other donors' samples.

CDR3 protein: CASTPRRDSYEQYF. The DNA for the CDR3 is TGTGCCAGCACCCCAAGGAGGGACTCCTACGAGCAGTACTTC. The chain uses TRBV28 and TRBJ2-7; perhaps TRBD2 as D (6 bases). The ends were cut back, 7 bases at V and 0 bases at J, with 13 bases in the middle. The V gene's germline CDR1 is MDHEN and CDR2 SYDVKM. The CDR3 covers 14 residues.